Each of the 24 T cell receptor beta chains below was sequenced from the same sample in a study of cytomegalovirus exposure and HLA in healthy donors. A multiplex PCR was run with 60 Vbeta primers and 13 Jbeta primers. Sequenced by immunoSEQ multiplex PCR; TCRdb stores in-frame clones only, minus some. Of about 120,000 clones listed, 70% to 85% are singletons. Sequencing used PBMCs. Every receptor here comes from a woman aged 18-29 years in good health and CMV-seronegative.

The chain is built from TRBV6-1 and TRBJ2-7, with D maybe TRBD1 (5 bases). The CDR3 spans 13 residues. Germline V lookup: CDR1 MNHNS, CDR2 SASEGT. Trimming cost V 6 bases and J 3 bases, with 12 bases left between them. CDR3 protein: CASSRAPLYEQYV. The CDR3 DNA sequence: TGTGCCAGCAGCAGGGCCCCACTCTACGAGCAGTACGTC.

The rearrangement joins TRBV6-5 to TRBJ1-6; TRBD1 matches 8 bases. Per germline, CDR1 MNHEY and CDR2 SVGAGI. This CDR3 has 16 residues. Trimming at V came to 4 bases and at J to 6 bases, leaving 8 bases not matched to a gene. DNA for the CDR3: TGTGCCAGCAGTTCCCCCAGGACAGGGTCTAATTCACCCCTCCACTTT. Amino acid sequence: CASSSPRTGSNSPLHF.

This clone was counted once. This chain connects TRBV6-1 to TRBJ2-7, with D unresolved. Germline CDR1 and CDR2: MNHNS and SASEGT. This CDR3 is 13 amino acids long. Trimming took off 1 base at V and 6 bases at J, with 10 bases between the two ends. Written as DNA, the CDR3 is TGTGCCAGCAGTGAAGGGCCCTCTGGCGAGCAGTACTTC. Its protein product is CASSEGPSGEQYF.

The V gene is TRBV5-6, the J gene TRBJ2-3; possibly TRBD2 for D (6 bases). Per the germline V gene, CDR1 is SGHDT and CDR2 is YYEEEE. Deletions cut 0 bases from V and 0 bases from J, with 20 bases between. The CDR3 has 19 amino acids. The CDR3 loop is CASSLAKGGTPLSTDTQYF. Written as DNA, the CDR3 is TGTGCCAGCAGCTTGGCAAAGGGCGGGACCCCATTAAGCACAGATACGCAGTATTTT. Filled out from reference TRBV5-6 and TRBJ2-3, the complete variable domain reads DAGVTQSPTHLIKTRGQQVTLRCSPKSGHDTVSWYQQALGQGPQFIFQYYEEEERQRGNFPDRFSGHQFPNYSSELNVNALLLGDSALYLCASSLAKGGTPLSTDTQYFGPGTRLTVL.

The J gene is TRBJ1-2, the V gene TRBV7-2; unclear D gene. The germline V and J ends were trimmed by 2 bases and 8 bases, with 12 bases remaining between them. Per germline, CDR1 SGHTA and CDR2 FQGNSA. CDR3 length equals 13 residues. CDR3 sequence (DNA): TGTGCCAGCAGCTTATTGGCCCCCGGGGGCTACACCTTC. The encoded protein is CASSLLAPGGYTF.

This clone has a single count. The V gene is TRBV6-1, the J gene TRBJ2-5; D gene ambiguous. The V gene lost 3 bases and the J gene lost 6 bases, with 8 bases spanning the gap. The CDR3 consists of 12 residues. CDR1 is MNHNS and CDR2 is SASEGT in the germline V gene. CDR3 nucleotides: TGTGCCAGCAGTGACGTATGGCAGACCCAGTACTTC. The encoded protein is CASSDVWQTQYF.

This clone appeared many times. This chain uses TRBV28 with TRBJ1-1, with a tentative D call TRBD1 (5 bases). The CDR3 consists of 14 residues. Germline V lookup: CDR1 MDHEN, CDR2 SYDVKM. The V end lost 3 bases, the J end lost 0 bases, and 8 bases lay between the germline ends. The CDR3 loop is CASSFRQMNTEAFF. The CDR3 DNA follows: TGTGCCAGCAGTTTTCGACAGATGAACACTGAAGCTTTCTTT.

The chain has TRBV30 and TRBJ1-6; the D gene is possibly TRBD1 (6 bases). Germline CDR1 and CDR2: GTSNPN and SVGIG (reference sequence). V lost 5 bases and J 4 bases, leaving 12 bases between the germline ends. The CDR3 loop spans 14 amino acids. The CDR3 region has the DNA TGTGCCTGGGGGACAAGCTTTTATAATTCACCCCTCCACTTT. As protein: CAWGTSFYNSPLHF.

The chain uses TRBV28 and TRBJ2-7, with TRBD1 as a possible D gene (8 bases). There are 14 residues in the CDR3. Germline V CDR1 and CDR2: MDHEN, SYDVKM. Between the trimmed V and J ends, which lost 6 bases and 2 bases, there was a span of 14 bases. In nucleotides, the CDR3 is TGTGCCAGCAGACCAACAGGGGGGGCCTACGAGCAGTACTTC. This codes for CASRPTGGAYEQYF.

This clone has a single count. The chain employs TRBV7-2 and TRBJ1-4; TRBD1 matches at 7 bases. J lost 4 bases, V lost 4 bases, and 12 bases had no gene match. CDR3 length: 17 amino acids. Germline assignment: CDR1 SGHTA and CDR2 FQGNSA. The CDR3 DNA follows: TGTGCCAGCAGCTCTAGGGGGCCTAGGGGCGGTAATGAAAAACTGTTTTTT. It is translated as CASSSRGPRGGNEKLFF.

This clone was counted a few times. This chain's CDR3 is CASNEDRYTEAFF. In nucleotides, the CDR3 is TGCGCCAGCAACGAGGACAGGTACACTGAAGCTTTCTTT. The gene calls are TRBV5-1 and TRBJ1-1; 7 bases line up with TRBD1. V was pared by 6 bases and J by 3 bases, with 5 bases of the junction left unmatched. Germline values: CDR1 SGHRS, CDR2 YFSETQ. This CDR3 has 13 amino acids.

The rearrangement uses TRBV18 and TRBJ1-2, with D perhaps matching TRBD1 (6 bases). V was cut by 0 bases and J by 8 bases, with 10 bases left in between. This CDR3 region has 13 residues. Germline CDR1 reads KGHSH; CDR2 reads LQKENI. The CDR3 DNA reads as TGTGCCAGCTCACCACCGGGGGCCAGAGGCTACACCTTC. Its translation: CASSPPGARGYTF.

V is TRBV5-4 and J is TRBJ2-7; possible D gene TRBD1, 5 bases. Germline V CDR1 and CDR2: SGHNT, YYREEE (reference sequence). CDR3 length: 14 residues. This CDR3 is CASSREGASFEQYV. The CDR3, as DNA: TGTGCCAGCAGCAGGGAAGGGGCTTCCTTCGAGCAGTACGTC.

This clone was counted between two and nine times. V and J are TRBV5-6 and TRBJ2-6; TRBD1 aligns across 7 bases. Trimming took 0 bases from V and 1 from J; bases not matched to a gene: 7. Germline V lookup: CDR1 SGHDT, CDR2 YYEEEE. The CDR3 spans 18 residues. Here the CDR3 reads CASSLGQGYDSGANVLTF. CDR3 coding DNA: TGTGCCAGCAGCTTGGGACAGGGATACGATTCTGGGGCCAACGTCCTGACTTTC.

This clone is a singleton in its sample. V and J are TRBV13 and TRBJ1-1; D not resolved. Trimming removed 2 bases from V and 1 base from J, with 5 bases in between. Germline V CDR1 and CDR2: PRHDT, FYEKMQ (reference sequence). The CDR3 has 13 residues. The CDR3, as DNA: TGTGCCAGCAGCTTAAGTAGGAACACTGAAGCTTTCTTT. Encoded protein: CASSLSRNTEAFF.

The chain joins TRBV2 to TRBJ2-1; 7 nucleotides align to TRBD2. CDR1 and CDR2 (germline): SNHLY, FYNNEI. The CDR3 is 15 amino acids. Trimming cost V 7 bases and J 2 bases; bases outside gene matches: 8. CDR3 region: CASKPPGGAYNEQFF. For the CDR3, the DNA is TGTGCCAGCAAACCCCCGGGGGGAGCCTACAATGAGCAGTTCTTC.

The CDR3 is CASSSISTGDYGYTF. CDR3 DNA sequence: TGTGCCAGCAGCTCCATCTCCACAGGGGACTATGGCTACACCTTC. The genes are TRBV5-6 and TRBJ1-2; 7 bases fit TRBD1. With 3 bases clipped from V and 3 bases from J, the junction kept 8 bases outside the gene matches. This CDR3 is 15 amino acids long. CDR1 is SGHDT, CDR2 YYEEEE, per germline.

This chain joins TRBV2 and TRBJ1-2; weak D call: TRBD1 (6 bases). V lost 6 bases and J lost 3, with 11 bases in between. This CDR3 is 13 amino acids long. Germline values: CDR1 SNHLY, CDR2 FYNNEI. The CDR3 DNA is TGTGCCAGCAGCAGGGGCATCGACTATGGCTACACCTTC. Translation: CASSRGIDYGYTF.

V gene TRBV5-6 combines with J gene TRBJ2-3; perhaps TRBD1 as D (5 bases). Between the trimmed V and J ends, which lost 0 bases and 0 bases, there was a span of 14 bases. The CDR3 has 17 residues. Germline V gene lookup returns CDR1 SGHDT and CDR2 YYEEEE. The CDR3 protein is CASSLVRTPVSTDTQYF. CDR3 sequence (DNA): TGTGCCAGCAGCTTGGTGAGGACACCGGTCAGCACAGATACGCAGTATTTT. The entire variable domain, with the rest obtained from reference TRBV5-6 and TRBJ2-3, is as follows: DAGVTQSPTHLIKTRGQQVTLRCSPKSGHDTVSWYQQALGQGPQFIFQYYEEEERQRGNFPDRFSGHQFPNYSSELNVNALLLGDSALYLCASSLVRTPVSTDTQYFGPGTRLTVL.

The J gene is TRBJ2-7, the V gene TRBV7-8, with a tentative D call TRBD2 (6 bases). The germline V gene has CDR1 SGHVS and CDR2 FQNEAQ. This CDR3 has 15 amino acids. Trimming removed 1 base at V and 1 base at J, with 11 bases between. The CDR3 nucleotides are TGTGCCAGCAGCTTAGGGGGGGTACGGTCCTACGAGCAGTACGTC. This translates into CASSLGGVRSYEQYV.

This sequence joins TRBV19 and TRBJ1-5; perhaps TRBD1 as D (6 bases). Germline loops: CDR1 LNHDA, CDR2 SQIVND (reference sequence). The CDR3 has 13 residues. V was trimmed by 9 bases and J by 3 bases, leaving 12 bases between them. CDR3 in DNA: TGTGCCAGCTCTGGACAGTTCAATCAGCCCCAGCATTTT. Translation gives CASSGQFNQPQHF.

The table lists this clone with a few counts. The chain joins TRBV2 to TRBJ1-5, with D possibly being TRBD1 (6 bases). The ends were cut back, 3 bases at V and 4 bases at J, with 13 bases in the middle. This CDR3 spans 15 amino acids. In germline, CDR1 is SNHLY, CDR2 FYNNEI. The CDR3 protein is CASSEWGQGNQPQHF. CDR3 bases: TGTGCCAGCAGTGAGTGGGGACAAGGAAATCAGCCCCAGCATTTT.

This rearrangement joins TRBV18 to TRBJ1-1; no definite D call. V shed 3 bases and J shed 5 bases, with 10 bases lying between them. This CDR3 is 13 amino acids long. The germline CDR1 and CDR2 sequences are KGHSH and LQKENI. The CDR3 nucleotides are TGTGCCAGCTCACCGGGCGAACGGACTGAAGCTTTCTTT. This translates into CASSPGERTEAFF. The variable domain in full, with the rest retrieved from reference TRBV18 and TRBJ1-1, is NAGVMQNPRHLVRRRGQEARLRCSPMKGHSHVYWYRQLPEEGLKFMVYLQKENIIDESGMPKERFSAEFPKEGPSILRIQQVVRGDSAAYFCASSPGERTEAFFGQGTRLTVV.

This clone has only one observation. This sequence joins TRBV12-5 and TRBJ1-2; D remains ambiguous. Germline V lookup: CDR1 LGHNT, CDR2 FRNRAP. The V and J ends lost 0 bases and 6 bases respectively, with 2 bases between them. The CDR3 sequence is 11 residues long. CDR3 sequence: CASGLVDGYTF. The CDR3, as DNA: TGTGCTAGTGGTTTGGTCGATGGCTACACCTTC.